This is a list of T cell receptor beta chains from one sample in a study of control samples from healthy donors and cancer patients. The method was immunoSEQ multiplex PCR; TCRdb's version includes in-frame clones alone and lacks a portion of them. The table lists approximately 99,000 clones, roughly 79% of them singletons, with approximately 6.7% in the top ten. The sample comprised blood. These receptors were collected from a man aged 18-30 years in good health. CDR3s include the opening cysteine and the closing phenylalanine or tryptophan. The order of the fields is D gene, V gene, J gene, clone size, CDR3 protein, CDR3 DNA. The D gene is left open where the match is weak. Clone size, where shown, is once, few, many, or a class for clones that have expanded.

>-|TRBV5-6|TRBJ1-3|once
CASSFRGRRLGNTIYF
TGTGCCAGCAGCTTTAGAGGGAGAAGACTTGGAAACACCATATATTTT
>-|TRBV28|TRBJ1-1|-
CASSPRAAEAFF
TGTGCCAGCAGCCCGAGGGCGGCTGAAGCTTTCTTT
>-|TRBV7-9|TRBJ1-1|-
CASSSHWDGETEAFF
TGTGCCAGCAGCTCCCATTGGGACGGGGAGACTGAAGCTTTCTTT
>-|TRBV27|TRBJ1-2|few
CASSLSNRGYYGYTF
TGTGCCAGCAGTTTGAGTAACAGAGGTTACTATGGCTACACCTTC
>TRBD1|TRBV6-5|TRBJ2-2|-
CASSSGQGWTGELFF
TGTGCCAGCAGTTCCGGACAGGGCTGGACCGGGGAGCTGTTTTTT
>-|TRBV28|TRBJ1-1|-
CASTYEGGMWTEAFF
TGTGCCAGCACCTACGAGGGTGGGATGTGGACTGAAGCTTTCTTT
>-|TRBV2|TRBJ1-1|-
CASSEYKRSGTEAFF
TGTGCCAGCAGTGAATATAAGAGAAGCGGCACTGAAGCTTTCTTT
>-|TRBV13|TRBJ1-4|once
CASSFAGTNEKLFF
TGTGCCAGCAGCTTCGCAGGGACTAATGAAAAACTGTTTTTT
>-|TRBV18|TRBJ1-6|-
CASSPLQGSSYNSPLHF
TGTGCCAGCTCACCATTACAGGGAAGCTCCTATAATTCACCCCTCCACTTT
>TRBD2|TRBV4-3|TRBJ2-1|-
CASSQAPAGGPGEQFF
TGCGCCAGCAGCCAAGCCCCAGCGGGGGGGCCGGGTGAGCAGTTCTTC